The clone carrying this TCR beta chain has just a few counts. PCR was performed a second time for about 7 to 11 cycles using a sample-barcoded 5' primer and a J-beta primer mix. Tags on each cDNA molecule came from a template-switch adaptor with 12 random nucleotides. Via MiXCR, TCRdb re-called the 5' RACE reads, giving one row per CDR3 protein. This repertoire shows about a million distinct CDR3 sequences, approximately 49% found once; its top ten account for about an eighth. V gave up 1 base and J gave up 3 bases; unmatched junction bases: 10. Germline values: CDR1 DFQATT, CDR2 SNEGSKA (reference sequence). The CDR3 length is 16 residues. The data stem from a study of blood T cells in healthy people across ages. Donation came from healthy Caucasian individuals in Russia who were aged about 6 to 95. Extracted total RNA amounted to at least 5.5 micrograms for each sample.

The clonotype was recovered from a man aged 25 to 40 in good health. The chain uses TRBV20-1 and TRBJ1-2; 8 positions match TRBD1. Sequencing was done on a sample of blood. The CDR3 DNA reads as TGCAGTGCTAGAGTCCCCGCAGGGGGCGCTGACTATGGCTACACCTTC. Translated, it gives CSARVPAGGADYGYTF.